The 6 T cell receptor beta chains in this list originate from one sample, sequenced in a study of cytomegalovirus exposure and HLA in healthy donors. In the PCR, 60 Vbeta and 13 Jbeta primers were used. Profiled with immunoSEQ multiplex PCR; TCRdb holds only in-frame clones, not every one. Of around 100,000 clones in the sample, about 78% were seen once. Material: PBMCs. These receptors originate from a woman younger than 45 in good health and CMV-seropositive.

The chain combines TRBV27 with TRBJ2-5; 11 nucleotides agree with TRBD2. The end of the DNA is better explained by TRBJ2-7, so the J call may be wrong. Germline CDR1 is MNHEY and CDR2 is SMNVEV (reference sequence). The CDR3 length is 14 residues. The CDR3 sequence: CASSSGTSGYEQYF. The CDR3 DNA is TGTGCCAGCAGTTCCGGGACTAGCGGCTACGAGCAGTACTTC.

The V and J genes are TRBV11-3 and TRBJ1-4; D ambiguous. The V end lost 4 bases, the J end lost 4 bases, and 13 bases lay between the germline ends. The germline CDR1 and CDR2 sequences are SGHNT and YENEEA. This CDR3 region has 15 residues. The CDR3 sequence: CASSSRGRVNEKLFF. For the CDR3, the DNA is TGTGCCAGCAGCTCCCGGGGAAGGGTTAATGAAAAACTGTTTTTT.

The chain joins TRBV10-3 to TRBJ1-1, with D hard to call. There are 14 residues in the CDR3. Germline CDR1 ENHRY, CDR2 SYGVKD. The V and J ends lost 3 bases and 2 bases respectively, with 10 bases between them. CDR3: CAISESVSNTEAFF. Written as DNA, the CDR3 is TGTGCCATCAGTGAATCAGTCTCTAACACTGAAGCTTTCTTT.

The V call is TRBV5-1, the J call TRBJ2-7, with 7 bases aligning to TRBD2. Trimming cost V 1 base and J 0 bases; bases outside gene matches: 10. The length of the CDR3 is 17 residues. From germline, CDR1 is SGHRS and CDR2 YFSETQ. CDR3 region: CASSLRVWEGSSYEQYF. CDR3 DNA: TGCGCCAGCAGCTTGCGGGTGTGGGAGGGGAGCTCCTACGAGCAGTACTTC. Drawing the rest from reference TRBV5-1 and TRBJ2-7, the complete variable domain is KAGVTQTPRYLIKTRGQQVTLSCSPISGHRSVSWYQQTPGQGLQFLFEYFSETQRNKGNFPGRFSGRQFSNSRSEMNVSTLELGDSALYLCASSLRVWEGSSYEQYFGPGTRLTVT.

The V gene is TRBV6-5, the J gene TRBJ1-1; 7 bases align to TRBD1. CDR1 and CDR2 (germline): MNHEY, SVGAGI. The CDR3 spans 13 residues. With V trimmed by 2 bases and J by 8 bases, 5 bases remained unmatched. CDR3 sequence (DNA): TGTGCCAGCAGTTACACGACAGGGTGGGAAGCTTTCTTT. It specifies CASSYTTGWEAFF.

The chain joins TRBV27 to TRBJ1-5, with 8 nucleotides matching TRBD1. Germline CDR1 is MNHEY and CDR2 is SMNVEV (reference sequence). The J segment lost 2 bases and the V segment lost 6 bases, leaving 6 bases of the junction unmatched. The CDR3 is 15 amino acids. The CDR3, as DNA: TGTGCCAGCAGGCCTGGGACAGGAGGCAATCAGCCCCAGCATTTT. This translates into CASRPGTGGNQPQHF.